One and the same sample provided the 10 T cell receptor beta chains below, sequenced in a study of blood T cell repertoires in COVID-19. Assay: immunoSEQ multiplex PCR; the TCRdb copy retains only in-frame clones and omits some. The data contain just under 150,000 clones, 89% of them seen just once; the ten biggest clones take up around 1.5%. Sequenced: peripheral blood. Source of these receptors: a human donor in a cohort sampled during active COVID-19.

The V and J genes are TRBV9 and TRBJ2-3; D is possibly TRBD2 (6 bases). Trimming took off 0 bases at V and 3 bases at J, with 11 bases between the two ends. The CDR3 has 15 amino acids. Germline CDR1 reads SGDLS; CDR2 reads YYNGEE. The CDR3 protein is CASSVVAGGTDTQYF. For the CDR3, the DNA is TGTGCCAGCAGCGTAGTGGCAGGAGGGACAGATACGCAGTATTTT.

The chain uses TRBV5-1 and TRBJ2-7; D gene ambiguous. CDR1 and CDR2 (germline): SGHRS, YFSETQ. V lost 1 base to trimming and J lost 1 base, with 9 bases between them. The CDR3 is made up of 14 amino acids. CDR3 protein: CASSLSGPSYEQYF. In nucleotides, the CDR3 is TGCGCCAGCAGCTTGTCAGGTCCGTCCTACGAGCAGTACTTC.

This clone was counted a single time. The chain employs TRBV3-1 (or the pseudogene TRBV3-2) and TRBJ2-5; perhaps TRBD1 as D (6 bases). V was cut by 4 bases and J by 3 bases, with 12 bases left in between. This CDR3 is built from 14 residues. The V gene's germline CDR1 is LGHDT and CDR2 YNNKEL (reference sequence). In nucleotides, the CDR3 is TGTGCCAGCAGCCGAAAGGACAGCGAAGAGACCCAGTACTTC. It yields the protein CASSRKDSEETQYF.

CDR3 loop: CATSDTGTGTYNEQFF. DNA of the CDR3: TGTGCCACCAGTGACACTGGGACAGGGACCTACAATGAGCAGTTCTTC. The chain joins TRBV24-1 to TRBJ2-1; 9 nucleotides line up with TRBD1. The germline gives CDR1 KGHDR, CDR2 SFDVKD. The CDR3 runs 16 residues. With V trimmed by 4 bases and J by 2 bases, 5 bases remained unmatched.

The V and J genes are TRBV28 and TRBJ2-6; D ambiguous. Per germline, CDR1 MDHEN and CDR2 SYDVKM. Trimming pared 10 bases from V and 4 bases from J, leaving 8 bases between. This CDR3 is built from 12 residues. The CDR3 here is CATTRGANVLTF. The CDR3, as DNA: TGTGCCACCACTCGGGGGGCCAACGTCCTGACTTTC.

This clone came up a few times. The J gene is TRBJ1-3, the V gene TRBV19; no clear D gene. The V gene lost 7 bases and the J gene lost 0 bases, with 19 bases spanning the gap. Germline values: CDR1 LNHDA, CDR2 SQIVND (reference sequence). This CDR3 has 17 amino acids. For the CDR3, the DNA is TGTGCCAGTAACCCAATCGGAGAAGTTTACTCTGGAAACACCATATATTTT. Translating gives CASNPIGEVYSGNTIYF.

The genes are TRBV7-9 and TRBJ1-1, with 9 bases identical to TRBD1. Germline values: CDR1 SEHNR, CDR2 FQNEAQ (reference sequence). After removal of 5 bases from V and 5 bases from J, the junction contained 9 bases not matched to a gene. This CDR3 has 15 residues. For the CDR3, the DNA is TGTGCCAGCAGCGCCACACAGGGGGCGCGGACTGAAGCTTTCTTT. Its translation: CASSATQGARTEAFF. Using reference TRBV7-9 and TRBJ1-1 for the parts outside the CDR3, the full variable domain is DTGVSQNPRHKITKRGQNVTFRCDPISEHNRLYWYRQTLGQGPEFLTYFQNEAQLEKSRLLSDRFSAERPKGSFSTLEIQRTEQGDSAMYLCASSATQGARTEAFFGQGTRLTVV.

DNA of the CDR3: TGCGCCAGCAGCTTGGATGGGGCTTGGAATTCACCCCTCCACTTT. Residues: CASSLDGAWNSPLHF. The V and J genes are TRBV5-1 and TRBJ1-6; TRBD1 is a possible D gene (5 bases). Trimming cost V 0 bases and J 7 bases, with 11 bases left between them. The CDR3 totals 15 residues. CDR1 SGHRS and CDR2 YFSETQ come from the germline V gene.

The chain recombines TRBV5-1 with TRBJ1-3, with D maybe TRBD1 (5 bases). V was cut by 8 bases and J by 2 bases, with 14 bases left in between. CDR1 and CDR2 from the germline V gene are SGHRS and YFSETQ. The CDR3 has 14 residues. CDR3 sequence: CASGVGGAGNTIYF. CDR3 bases: TGCGCCAGTGGGGTAGGAGGGGCTGGAAACACCATATATTTT. Based on the CDR3 plus reference TRBV5-1 and TRBJ1-3, the full variable domain is KAGVTQTPRYLIKTRGQQVTLSCSPISGHRSVSWYQQTPGQGLQFLFEYFSETQRNKGNFPGRFSGRQFSNSRSEMNVSTLELGDSALYLCASGVGGAGNTIYFGEGSWLTVV.

The chain combines TRBV7-2 with TRBJ1-2, with 9 nucleotides matching TRBD1. CDR3 length equals 15 residues. Germline assignment: CDR1 SGHTA and CDR2 FQGNSA. V shed 6 bases and J 3 bases; nucleotides not matched to a gene: 8. CDR3 amino acids: CASRLTGGGDYGYTF. The CDR3 coding sequence is TGTGCCAGCAGACTCACAGGGGGCGGTGACTATGGCTACACCTTC.